These 28 T cell receptor beta chains originate from one sample sequenced in a study of T cells in Graves' hyperthyroidism and ophthalmopathy. Regions amplified from RNA transcripts were the TCR beta CDR3 regions. Using the HTBI primer set, a first-round RT-PCR was run on the TCR CDR3. TCRdb fed the multiplex PCR reads into MiXCR, producing one record per CDR3 protein. The table lists around 340,000 distinct CDR3 sequences, around a sixth of them singletons. The sample comprised blood. Every receptor here comes from a woman between 50 and 59 years old with Graves' hyperthyroidism.

The chain couples TRBV29-1 to TRBJ2-7, with a weak D call TRBD2 (6 bases). This CDR3 spans 13 amino acids. Germline assignment: CDR1 SQVTM and CDR2 ANQGSEA. With 2 bases removed from V and 3 bases from J, the gap between germline ends came to 11 bases. This CDR3 is CSVELDSGYEQYF. CDR3 nucleotides: TGCAGCGTTGAACTAGATAGCGGCTACGAGCAGTACTTC.

The V gene is TRBV11-2, the J gene TRBJ2-3; TRBD1 matches at 7 bases. V was clipped by 6 bases and J by 3 bases; unmatched bases: 9. This CDR3 comprises 15 residues. Germline values: CDR1 SGHAT, CDR2 FQNNGV. The DNA for the CDR3 is TGTGCCAGCAGTTTACAGGGGTCTGGGACAGATACGCAGTATTTT. As protein: CASSLQGSGTDTQYF.

Many counts were recorded for this clonotype. J is TRBJ1-6 and V is TRBV27, with unresolved D. Trimming left V 2 bases short and J 12 bases short, with 8 bases between. Germline assignment: CDR1 MNHEY and CDR2 SMNVEV (reference sequence). The CDR3 is 12 amino acids. Here the CDR3 reads CASSLPGLPLHF. The CDR3 nucleotides are TGTGCCAGCAGTTTACCCGGGTTACCCCTCCACTTT.

This clonotype showed up many times. This chain joins TRBV30 and TRBJ1-2, with TRBD1 matching 11 bases. The germline V gene has CDR1 GTSNPN and CDR2 SVGIG (reference sequence). The CDR3 loop spans 14 amino acids. The V gene end was trimmed by 4 bases and the J gene end by 6 bases; junction bases not matched to a gene: 7. CDR3 coding DNA: TGTGCCTGGACGGGACAGGGGGGCTGGGATGGCTACACCTTC. It yields the protein CAWTGQGGWDGYTF.

The chain links TRBV13 to TRBJ1-1; 8 bases map to TRBD1. CDR1 is PRHDT, CDR2 FYEKMQ, per germline (reference sequence). This CDR3 contains 17 residues. Germline trimming cut 5 bases from V and 5 bases from J; bases unmatched to any gene: 16. In DNA form, the CDR3 reads TGTGCCAGCAGCCTCAGCAGGGAGGACAGGGAGTGGACTGAAGCTTTCTTT. Its protein product is CASSLSREDREWTEAFF.

This clonotype was detected only a few times. The chain uses TRBV12-3 or TRBV12-4 and TRBJ2-1; D may be TRBD2 (5 bases). Trimming shortened V by 2 bases and J by 7 bases, and 12 bases separated the two germline ends. The CDR3 is 14 amino acids. Written as DNA, the CDR3 is TGTGCCAGCAGTTTAAGAGGGATGGGGAATGAGCAGTTCTTC. This gives the protein CASSLRGMGNEQFF.

The sample holds many counts of this clonotype. This chain joins TRBV7-8 and TRBJ1-2; D not certain. CDR1 is SGHVS, CDR2 FQNEAQ, per germline. Trimming left V 5 bases short and J 6 bases short, with 19 bases between. The CDR3 has 15 amino acids. The CDR3 nucleotides read TGTGCCAGCAGCAACCGAAACGTCGACACTAATGGCTACACCTTC. It specifies CASSNRNVDTNGYTF.

The chain is built from TRBV6-2 or TRBV6-3 and TRBJ1-5; TRBD1 is a possible D gene (5 bases). The V gene's germline CDR1 is MNHEY and CDR2 SVGEGT. Trimming pared 3 bases from V and 2 bases from J, leaving 11 bases between. CDR3 size: 15 residues. CDR3 nucleotide sequence: TGTGCCAGCAGTTATCCAGGGTCGGGCAATCAGCCCCAGCATTTT. It translates to CASSYPGSGNQPQHF.

The sample holds many counts of this clonotype. The rearrangement uses TRBV2 and TRBJ2-1, with TRBD2 matching 14 bases. CDR1 is SNHLY and CDR2 is FYNNEI in the germline V gene. V gave up 7 bases and J gave up 9 bases; unmatched junction bases: 8. This CDR3 has 15 amino acids. The CDR3 sequence: CASTLWGLAGAEQFF. CDR3 coding DNA: TGTGCCAGCACCCTTTGGGGACTAGCGGGAGCTGAGCAGTTCTTC.

This clonotype was seen many times. This chain links TRBV12-3 or TRBV12-4 with TRBJ2-3; D gene unclear. The CDR3 runs 15 residues. The V end lost 3 bases, the J end lost 0 bases, and 10 bases lay between the germline ends. The CDR3 loop is CASSFSGLSTDTQYF. The CDR3 bases are TGTGCCAGCAGTTTTAGTGGCCTTAGCACAGATACGCAGTATTTT.

In its sample, this clonotype was seen a few times. The chain has TRBV12-3 or TRBV12-4 and TRBJ2-1, with no clear D. V lost 6 bases, J lost 4 bases, and 4 bases lay in between. CDR3 size: 11 residues. The CDR3 coding sequence is TGTGCCAGCAGGATATACAATGAGCAGTTCTTC. Translation: CASRIYNEQFF.

Comment on this clonotype: This may arise from a read error, as a much more abundant clone is one base away. Since the CDR3 does not end with the conserved phenylalanine or tryptophan, this likely comes from a read error. V is TRBV27 and J is TRBJ2-5; D is unresolved. V was clipped by 6 bases and J by 1 base, with 12 bases between them. CDR3 length: 14 amino acids. The germline V gene encodes CDR1 MNHEY and CDR2 SMNVEV (reference sequence). The CDR3 protein is CASSLRPGQETQYL. The DNA for the CDR3 is TGTGCCAGCAGCCTTCGCCCGGGCCAAGAGACCCAGTACCTC.

Comment on this clonotype: It may be a read error: a sequence one base away is much more abundant. This chain uses TRBV20-1 with TRBJ2-3; 12 bases map to TRBD2. CDR1 and CDR2 from the germline V gene are DFQATT and SNEGSKA (reference sequence). There are 16 residues in the CDR3. The DNA of the CDR3 is TGCAGTGCTAGAGTCACTAGCGGGAGGAGTCCAGATACGCGGTATTTT. This codes for CSARVTSGRSPDTRYF.

The chain joins TRBV29-1 to TRBJ2-3; perhaps TRBD1 as D (5 bases). V lost 1 base to trimming and J lost 6 bases, with 11 bases between them. Germline V gene data show CDR1 as SQVTM and CDR2 as ANQGSEA. The CDR3 spans 13 residues. For the CDR3, the DNA is TGCAGCGTTGAAGGACAGCCGGAGGATACGCAGTATTTT. This gives the protein CSVEGQPEDTQYF.

The chain employs TRBV27 and TRBJ2-1, with 11 bases fitting TRBD2. The J segment lost 7 bases and the V segment lost 7 bases, leaving 6 bases of the junction unmatched. Germline V lookup: CDR1 MNHEY, CDR2 SMNVEV (reference sequence). The CDR3 has 14 residues. DNA for the CDR3: TGTGCCAGCAACATAGGGACTAGCGGTAATGAGCAGTTCTTC. It is translated as CASNIGTSGNEQFF.

This clonotype has a count of ten or more. V gene TRBV6-1 combines with J gene TRBJ2-5, with D perhaps matching TRBD1 (5 bases). The CDR3 has 14 residues. Deletions cut 5 bases from V and 3 bases from J, with 13 bases between. The V gene's germline CDR1 is MNHNS and CDR2 SASEGT. Here the CDR3 reads CASSRQGAEETQYF. The CDR3 nucleotides read TGTGCCAGCAGTAGGCAGGGTGCCGAAGAGACCCAGTACTTC.

The rearrangement links TRBV2 to TRBJ2-6; D remains ambiguous. V lost 8 bases and J lost 0, with 11 bases in between. Germline V gene data show CDR1 as SNHLY and CDR2 as FYNNEI. There are 15 residues in the CDR3. CDR3 sequence: CASYLLHSGANVLTF. The CDR3 DNA reads TGTGCCAGCTATTTACTCCACTCTGGGGCCAACGTCCTGACTTTC. Full variable domain (missing parts from reference TRBV2 and TRBJ2-6): EPEVTQTPSHQVTQMGQEVILRCVPISNHLYFYWYRQILGQKVEFLVSFYNNEISEKSEIFDDQFSVERPDGSNFTLKIRSTKLEDSAMYFCASYLLHSGANVLTFGAGSRLTVL.

Ten or more counts support this clonotype. The rearrangement uses TRBV5-5 and TRBJ1-1; no firm D call. Deletions cut 4 bases from V and 1 base from J, with 14 bases between. The CDR3 is 15 amino acids. Per the germline V gene, CDR1 is SGHKS and CDR2 is YYEKEE (reference sequence). CDR3: CASSPRSPRNTEAFF. Here the CDR3 DNA reads TGTGCCAGCAGCCCCAGGTCCCCTCGGAACACTGAAGCTTTCTTT.

A few counts support this clonotype. This chain joins TRBV11-1 and TRBJ2-3; 7 nucleotides line up with TRBD2. Germline V gives CDR1 SGHAT, CDR2 FQDESV (reference sequence). Trimming removed 1 base from V and 4 bases from J; junction bases left unmatched: 11. CDR3 length: 17 residues. CDR3 amino acids: CASSLEGREKVSDTQYF. In DNA form, the CDR3 reads TGTGCCAGCAGCTTAGAAGGGCGGGAGAAGGTTTCAGATACGCAGTATTTT.

In its sample, this clonotype was seen many times. The chain's CDR3 is CASSRGGGYNEQFF. CDR3 nucleotides: TGTGCCAGCAGTCGCGGGGGGGGGTACAATGAGCAGTTCTTC. The chain employs TRBV12-3 or TRBV12-4 and TRBJ2-1; 9 positions agree with TRBD2. V lost 5 bases and J lost 4; bases outside the gene matches: 3. This CDR3 is 14 amino acids long.

This chain links TRBV7-2 with TRBJ2-4; 7 nucleotides agree with TRBD2. In germline, CDR1 is SGHTA, CDR2 FQGNSA. V lost 5 bases, J lost 1 base, and 5 bases stayed unmatched. The CDR3 runs to 15 residues. As DNA, the CDR3 is TGTGCCAGCAGCCCGGGGGGTGGGGCCAAAAACATTCAGTACTTC. This encodes CASSPGGGAKNIQYF.

The sample holds a few counts of this clonotype. The chain has TRBV7-8 and TRBJ1-1, with a possible D match to TRBD1 (5 bases). The V gene lost 1 base and the J gene lost 9 bases, with 12 bases spanning the gap. This CDR3 spans 13 amino acids. Germline V gene sequence: CDR1 SGHVS, CDR2 FQNEAQ. The CDR3 loop reads CASSLEQADKAFF. CDR3 nucleotides: TGTGCCAGCAGCTTAGAACAGGCTGATAAAGCTTTCTTT.

This sequence joins TRBV15 and TRBJ2-1; no clear D gene. Germline loops: CDR1 LNHNV, CDR2 YYDKDF (reference sequence). Trimming stripped 1 base from V and 2 bases from J, with 9 bases between. This CDR3 has 15 residues. This CDR3 is CATSRVRTAYNEQFF. In DNA, the CDR3 is TGTGCCACCAGCAGAGTCAGGACCGCCTACAATGAGCAGTTCTTC.

There are many counts of this clonotype. The chain carries TRBV30 and TRBJ1-1; TRBD1 is a possible D gene (6 bases). This CDR3 is 15 amino acids long. V was shortened by 2 bases and J by 0 bases, with 13 bases between the two germline ends. Germline V gene lookup returns CDR1 GTSNPN and CDR2 SVGIG (reference sequence). The CDR3: CAWSRAGDMNTEAFF. CDR3 nucleotide sequence: TGTGCCTGGAGTAGGGCAGGGGACATGAACACTGAAGCTTTCTTT. Supplemented by reference TRBV30 and TRBJ1-1, the full variable domain reads SQTIHQWPATLVQPVGSPLSLECTVEGTSNPNLYWYRQAAGRGLQLLFYSVGIGQISSEVPQNLSASRPQDRQFILSSKKLLLSDSGFYLCAWSRAGDMNTEAFFGQGTRLTVV.

This chain uses TRBV6-2 or TRBV6-3 with TRBJ1-4; the D is unclear. Trimming left V 8 bases short and J 5 bases short, with 12 bases between. Germline CDR1 reads MNHEY; CDR2 reads SVGEGT. This CDR3 region has 13 residues. The CDR3 nucleotides are TGTGCCAGCTCAAAGGTCCTAAATGAAAAACTGTTTTTT. Protein sequence: CASSKVLNEKLFF.

This clonotype has at least ten counts. The chain couples TRBV5-1 to TRBJ1-6; D is undetermined. Between the trimmed V and J ends, which lost 4 bases and 10 bases, there was a span of 15 bases. Germline CDR1 SGHRS, CDR2 YFSETQ. This CDR3 has 14 amino acids. This CDR3 reads CASSQDEGKSPLHF. CDR3 nucleotides: TGCGCCAGCAGCCAGGACGAGGGCAAGTCACCCCTCCACTTT.

This clonotype was recorded at least ten times. The chain is built from TRBV12-3 or TRBV12-4 and TRBJ2-1; 8 positions agree with TRBD2. The CDR3 covers 13 residues. J was trimmed by 9 bases and V by 6 bases; bases with no gene match: 7. Written as DNA, the CDR3 is TGTGCCAGCAGCCTGGGACTAGTGGGTGAGCAGTTCTTC. This encodes CASSLGLVGEQFF.

There are a few counts of this clonotype. The V gene is TRBV5-4, the J gene TRBJ2-2; 7 positions agree with TRBD1. CDR1 is SGHNT, CDR2 YYREEE, per germline (reference sequence). The CDR3 totals 14 residues. Trimming at V came to 4 bases and at J to 7 bases, leaving 7 bases not matched to a gene. This CDR3 reads CASSLDRSNGELFF. The CDR3 DNA reads as TGTGCCAGCAGCCTGGACAGGTCTAACGGGGAGCTGTTTTTT.